Below, 19 T cell receptor beta chains from the same sample are listed, as sequenced in a study of T-cell reconstitution after alpha-beta-depleted transplantation in children. Unique molecular identifiers were built into the TCRbeta library. In TCRdb, the PCR reads were re-called with MiXCR into one record per CDR3 protein. This sample has more than 400,000 distinct CDR3 sequences, with about an eighth found just once. The source was PBMCs, mostly from graft donor cells, collected 180 days after TCRalphabeta/CD19-depleted stem cell transplant. Receptor source: a female patient aged 2-9 years who had a stem cell transplant for aplastic anemia, so the T cells may come from the graft donor.

The J gene is TRBJ2-5, the V gene TRBV11-2; 12 bases map to TRBD2. Germline V gene lookup returns CDR1 SGHAT and CDR2 FQNNGV. The V gene end was trimmed by 5 bases and the J gene end by 1 base; junction bases not matched to a gene: 11. This CDR3 is built from 18 residues. In nucleotides, the CDR3 is TGTGCCAGCAGCGCAAGACTAGCGGGAGTAGTCACCCAAGAGACCCAGTACTTC. This sequence encodes CASSARLAGVVTQETQYF.

There are a few counts of this clonotype. The junction departs from the called germline gene at one end, perhaps through a read error. The V gene is TRBV7-2, the J gene TRBJ2-3; maybe TRBD2 (5 bases). The CDR3 has 15 amino acids. Germline assignment: CDR1 SGHTA and CDR2 FQGNSA. The CDR3 sequence is CAGSPTQTRADTQYF. The CDR3 DNA sequence: TGTGCCGGCAGCCCAACCCAAACTAGAGCAGATACGCAGTATTTT.

In this sample, this clonotype turned up a few times. Without the conserved terminal phenylalanine or tryptophan, this CDR3 likely stems from a read error. It is unclear where the CDR3 begins or ends on the DNA, so no DNA is shown, and the CDR3 is as TCRdb lists it. The chain combines TRBV7-9 with TRBJ2-3; TRBD1, the table's D call, was not compared with the DNA. Germline CDR1 SEHNR, CDR2 FQNEAQ (reference sequence). The CDR3 spans 12 amino acids, including both terminal residues. The CDR3 spells CASSPGSFWEVD.

This chain links TRBV20-1 with TRBJ1-3; D is unresolved. Per the germline V gene, CDR1 is DFQATT and CDR2 is SNEGSKA (reference sequence). The CDR3 is 15 residues long. Between the trimmed V and J ends, which lost 3 bases and 0 bases, there was a span of 12 bases. CDR3 protein: CSASRAPTSGNTIYF. DNA for the CDR3: TGCAGTGCTAGTAGGGCACCAACCTCTGGAAACACCATATATTTT.

V is TRBV20-1 and J is TRBJ2-5; D is ambiguous. The germline V gene has CDR1 DFQATT and CDR2 SNEGSKA (reference sequence). V lost 3 bases to trimming and J lost 2 bases, with 7 bases between them. The CDR3 totals 12 residues. The CDR3 DNA reads TGCAGTGCTAGTGTCAGACAAGAGACCCAGTACTTC. It encodes CSASVRQETQYF.

This clonotype was seen a few times. The V and J genes are TRBV5-1 and TRBJ2-5; D ambiguous. Germline lookup yields CDR1 SGHRS and CDR2 YFSETQ. V shed 4 bases and J shed 2 bases, with 6 bases lying between them. The CDR3 consists of 12 residues. The CDR3 loop reads CASSDVQETQYF. The DNA of the CDR3 is TGCGCCAGCAGCGACGTACAAGAGACCCAGTACTTC.

This clonotype has only a few counts. V and J are TRBV29-1 and TRBJ2-3; D unclear. V lost 4 bases and J 5 bases, leaving 13 bases between the germline ends. The CDR3 contains 13 residues. Germline V gives CDR1 SQVTM, CDR2 ANQGSEA. The CDR3 nucleotides read TGCAGCGTTGGAGCTGTCCACAAAGATACGCAGTATTTT. It translates to CSVGAVHKDTQYF.

This clonotype has more than one count but fewer than ten. This chain links TRBV28 with TRBJ1-5; TRBD1 is a possible D gene (5 bases). Germline V CDR1 and CDR2: MDHEN, SYDVKM. V shed 9 bases and J shed 7 bases, with 13 bases lying between them. This CDR3 is built from 12 residues. CDR3 in amino acids: CASLGERQPQHF. The CDR3, as DNA: TGTGCCAGTCTAGGGGAACGCCAGCCCCAGCATTTT.

This clonotype was observed a handful of times. CDR3 sequence: CAISESSYEQYV. The DNA for the CDR3 is TGTGCCATCAGTGAGTCTTCCTACGAGCAGTACGTC. This rearrangement joins TRBV10-3 to TRBJ2-7; D not certain. Germline CDR1 ENHRY, CDR2 SYGVKD. The ends were cut back, 0 bases at V and 1 base at J, with 1 base in the middle. The length of the CDR3 is 12 residues.

This clonotype came up a few times. The chain employs TRBV20-1 and TRBJ2-1; no clear D. Germline V gives CDR1 DFQATT, CDR2 SNEGSKA (reference sequence). The CDR3 is made up of 12 amino acids. Trimming cost V 4 bases and J 6 bases, with 10 bases left between them. CDR3 residues: CSAKPPGNEQFF. In DNA form, the CDR3 reads TGCAGTGCTAAGCCCCCGGGCAATGAGCAGTTCTTC.

The chain uses TRBV12-3 or TRBV12-4 and TRBJ1-1, with D uncertain. This CDR3 spans 13 amino acids. Trimming pared 3 bases from V and 4 bases from J, leaving 9 bases between. The CDR3 DNA reads TGTGCCAGCAGTTTGTTGGTTGCCACTGAAGCTTTCTTT. It specifies CASSLLVATEAFF.

This clonotype has only a few counts. The J gene is TRBJ2-1, the V gene TRBV7-2; 8 bases are shared with TRBD1. CDR3 size: 15 residues. Germline CDR1 reads SGHTA; CDR2 reads FQGNSA. Trimming took 5 bases from V and 3 from J; bases not matched to a gene: 6. As DNA, the CDR3 is TGTGCCAGCAGCCGAGACAGGGGCCTCTACAATGAGCAGTTCTTC. This sequence encodes CASSRDRGLYNEQFF.

The table lists this clonotype with many counts. The chain links TRBV29-1 to TRBJ1-4; 8 bases are shared with TRBD1. Germline assignment: CDR1 SQVTM and CDR2 ANQGSEA. The CDR3 loop spans 12 amino acids. V trimming: 6 bases; J trimming: 6 bases; junction bases outside the gene matches: 3. CDR3 bases: TGCAGCGTCAAGGACAGGGATGAAAAACTGTTTTTT. It is translated as CSVKDRDEKLFF. The whole variable domain, filled in from reference TRBV29-1 and TRBJ1-4, reads SAVISQKPSRDICQRGTSLTIQCQVDSQVTMMFWYRQQPGQSLTLIATANQGSEATYESGFVIDKFPISRPNLTFSTLTVSNMSPEDSSIYLCSVKDRDEKLFFGSGTQLSVL.

The chain combines TRBV7-9 with TRBJ2-7; 7 bases align to TRBD2. CDR1 is SEHNR and CDR2 is FQNEAQ in the germline V gene (reference sequence). The V gene end was trimmed by 5 bases and the J gene end by 2 bases; junction bases not matched to a gene: 6. The CDR3 has 14 amino acids. The CDR3, as DNA: TGTGCCAGCAGCAAGGAGGCGGGAGCCTACGAGCAGTACTTC. It specifies CASSKEAGAYEQYF.

This clonotype appeared many times. The chain recombines TRBV24-1 with TRBJ2-2; no clear D. The ends were cut back, 5 bases at V and 2 bases at J, with 8 bases in the middle. Looked up from germline, CDR1 is KGHDR and CDR2 is SFDVKD. The CDR3 runs to 14 residues. The CDR3 DNA reads TGTGCCACCAGTGTTGGCCAAAACACCGGGGAGCTGTTTTTT. Translation gives CATSVGQNTGELFF.

In its sample, this clonotype was seen many times. The J gene is TRBJ2-1, the V gene TRBV29-1; TRBD2 aligns across 11 bases. This CDR3 spans 15 amino acids. The germline gives CDR1 SQVTM, CDR2 ANQGSEA. Trimming took 6 bases from V and 5 from J; bases not matched to a gene: 9. CDR3 DNA sequence: TGCAGCGTCAAAGCGGGACTAGCGGACAACAATGAGCAGTTCTTC. Its protein product is CSVKAGLADNNEQFF.

V and J are TRBV7-9 and TRBJ1-4; D gene uncertain. The CDR3 is made up of 15 amino acids. Trimming left V 2 bases short and J 5 bases short, with 12 bases between. CDR1 and CDR2 (germline): SEHNR, FQNEAQ (reference sequence). Here the CDR3 DNA reads TGTGCCAGCAGCTTACAAGGTCAGGCAAATGAAAAACTGTTTTTT. Translated: CASSLQGQANEKLFF.

This clonotype was recorded a few times. The V and J genes are TRBV27 and TRBJ2-1; 7 positions agree with TRBD2. Germline CDR1 MNHEY, CDR2 SMNVEV (reference sequence). J lost 10 bases, V lost 3 bases, and 9 bases had no gene match. This CDR3 has 14 amino acids. The CDR3 DNA reads TGTGCCAGCAGTTTGGGCGGGAGAGAATACGAGCAGTTCTTC. Translated: CASSLGGREYEQFF.

This clonotype was counted a few times. The V call is TRBV7-9, the J call TRBJ2-7, with D uncertain. Germline lookup yields CDR1 SEHNR and CDR2 FQNEAQ (reference sequence). The CDR3 sequence is 13 residues long. V was pared by 4 bases and J by 3 bases, with 10 bases between. The CDR3: CASSSPTIYEQYF. The CDR3 coding sequence is TGTGCCAGCAGCTCGCCCACTATCTACGAGCAGTACTTC. The whole variable domain, remainder taken from reference TRBV7-9 and TRBJ2-7, is DTGVSQNPRHKITKRGQNVTFRCDPISEHNRLYWYRQTLGQGPEFLTYFQNEAQLEKSRLLSDRFSAERPKGSFSTLEIQRTEQGDSAMYLCASSSPTIYEQYFGPGTRLTVT.